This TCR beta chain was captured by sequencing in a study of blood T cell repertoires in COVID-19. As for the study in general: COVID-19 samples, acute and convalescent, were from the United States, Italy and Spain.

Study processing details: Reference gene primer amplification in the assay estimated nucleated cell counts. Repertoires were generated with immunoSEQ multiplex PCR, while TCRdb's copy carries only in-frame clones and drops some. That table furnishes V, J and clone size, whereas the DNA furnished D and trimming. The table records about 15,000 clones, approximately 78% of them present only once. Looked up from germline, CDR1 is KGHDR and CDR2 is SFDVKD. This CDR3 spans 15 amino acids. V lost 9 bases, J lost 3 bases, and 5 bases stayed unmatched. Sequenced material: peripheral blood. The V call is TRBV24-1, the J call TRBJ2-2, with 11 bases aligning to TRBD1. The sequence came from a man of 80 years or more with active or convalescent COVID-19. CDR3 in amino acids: CATLGQGADTGELFF. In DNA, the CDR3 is TGTGCCACCCTAGGACAGGGGGCGGACACCGGGGAGCTGTTTTTT.